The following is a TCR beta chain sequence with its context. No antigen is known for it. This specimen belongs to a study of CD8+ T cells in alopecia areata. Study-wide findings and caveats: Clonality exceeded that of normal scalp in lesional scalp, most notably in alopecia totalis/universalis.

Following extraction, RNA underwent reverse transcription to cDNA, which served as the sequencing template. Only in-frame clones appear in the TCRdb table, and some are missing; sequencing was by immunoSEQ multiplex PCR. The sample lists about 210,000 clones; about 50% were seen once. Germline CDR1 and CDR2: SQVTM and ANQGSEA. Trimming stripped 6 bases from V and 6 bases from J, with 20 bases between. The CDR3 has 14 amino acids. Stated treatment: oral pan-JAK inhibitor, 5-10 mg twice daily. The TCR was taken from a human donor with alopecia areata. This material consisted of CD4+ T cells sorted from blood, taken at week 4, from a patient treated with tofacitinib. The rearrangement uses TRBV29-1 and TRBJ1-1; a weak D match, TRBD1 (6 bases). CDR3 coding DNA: TGCAGCGTCCCATCGGGGGCTTGGCTCTCTGAAGCTTTCTTT. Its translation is CSVPSGAWLSEAFF.